Described below is a single T cell receptor beta chain sequence and its context. The target antigen is unknown. Other DNA variants within this sample encode the same CDR3. This record comes from a study of cytomegalovirus exposure and HLA in healthy donors. At the level of the study: An early data release held some 85 million unique TCRs from HLA-typed donors. Study-level findings and limits: Rare sequences made up most TCRs, while some public TCRs were found in many donors. The study carried out a later analysis of TCR beta sequences. It associated around 17,000 of them with specific HLA alleles at a false discovery rate of 0.05. Later analysis demonstrated an association between a missense DCLRE1C variant and TCR beta V- and J-gene trimming.

The CDR3 extends over 12 amino acids. Germline lookup yields CDR1 MNHEY and CDR2 SMNVEV (reference sequence). Trimming removed 5 bases at V and 7 bases at J, with 6 bases between. Both 60 Vbeta primers and 13 Jbeta primers went into the PCR. Libraries were prepared by immunoSEQ multiplex PCR; TCRdb keeps only in-frame clonotypes and omits some of them. The table shows about 140,000 clones, with approximately 73% occurring only once. This sequence was found in a woman aged 35 to 49 in good health and CMV-seronegative. The chain links TRBV27 to TRBJ1-6, with D unresolved. What was sequenced was PBMCs. CDR3: CASSLLNSPLHF. The CDR3 DNA follows: TGTGCCAGCAGTCTACTAAATTCACCCCTCCACTTT.